The clone carrying this T cell receptor beta chain was detected once. Its specificity is not known. PCR primers comprised 60 Vbeta and 13 Jbeta primers. Method: immunoSEQ multiplex PCR; TCRdb's copy keeps in-frame clones and lacks some. The data hold about 130,000 clones, with 55% to 75% observed a single time. This specimen comes from a study of cytomegalovirus exposure and HLA in healthy donors. Study observations and caveats: Later genetic work tied a missense DCLRE1C variant to beta-chain V and J trimming. A later analysis found that most CMV-associated TCR beta chains appeared HLA-restricted. There were under 200 TCR beta chains listed as cytomegalovirus-associated.

The sample taken for sequencing was PBMCs. The TCR comes from a man aged 25-40 years in good health and CMV-seronegative.

The CDR3 DNA sequence: TGTGCCAGCAGTTTCCATGGGGGGACAGGACCTGTAGGAAATCAGCCCCAGCATTTT. Residues: CASSFHGGTGPVGNQPQHF. This chain joins TRBV28 and TRBJ1-5; TRBD1 aligns across 8 bases. CDR3 length equals 19 residues. Germline CDR1 and CDR2: MDHEN and SYDVKM. Trimming cost V 3 bases and J 4 bases; bases outside gene matches: 17. Together with reference TRBV28 and TRBJ1-5, the CDR3 gives the full variable domain: DVKVTQSSRYLVKRTGEKVFLECVQDMDHENMFWYRQDPGLGLRLIYFSYDVKMKEKGDIPEGYSVSREKKERFSLILESASTNQTSMYLCASSFHGGTGPVGNQPQHFGDGTRLSIL.